These 16 T cell receptor beta chains originate from one sample sequenced in a study of cytotoxic CD8 clonotypes in ibrutinib-treated CLL. TCRdb's table, derived via immunoSEQ multiplex PCR, lists solely in-frame clones and lacks some. The sample lists roughly 36,000 clones, roughly three quarters occurring once. The source was PBMCs, collected before ibrutinib treatment. These receptors were taken from a human donor with chronic lymphocytic leukemia.

The J gene is TRBJ2-1, the V gene TRBV6-5; TRBD2 agrees at 9 bases. The CDR3 is 15 residues long. CDR1 is MNHEY and CDR2 is SVGAGI in the germline V gene. J gave up 7 bases and V 6 bases, and 10 bases lay outside the gene matches. DNA of the CDR3: TGTGCCAGCAGCGCGGTAGGGACTAGCCTGAATGAGCAGTTCTTC. Translation: CASSAVGTSLNEQFF.

The J gene is TRBJ2-1, the V gene TRBV7-2; D gene unclear. The CDR3 totals 14 residues. The V and J ends lost 1 base and 1 base respectively, with 5 bases between them. CDR1 is SGHTA, CDR2 FQGNSA, per germline. The CDR3 nucleotides read TGTGCCAGCAGCTTAGACTATTCCTACAATGAGCAGTTCTTC. It encodes CASSLDYSYNEQFF.

The J gene is TRBJ1-1, the V gene TRBV28; TRBD1 matches at 7 bases. CDR1 and CDR2 (germline): MDHEN, SYDVKM. This CDR3 is 14 amino acids long. The V gene end was trimmed by 8 bases and the J gene end by 1 base; junction bases not matched to a gene: 7. In DNA, the CDR3 is TGTGCCAGCTATACAGGGGCGGAGAACACTGAAGCTTTCTTT. It codes for CASYTGAENTEAFF.

The chain couples TRBV28 to TRBJ2-7; 7 positions agree with TRBD1. The ends lost 6 bases at V and 0 bases at J; junction bases unmatched: 14. This CDR3 is built from 17 residues. Germline V CDR1 and CDR2: MDHEN, SYDVKM. The DNA of the CDR3 is TGTGCCAGCAGCACAAGAAAAGACAGGGCAGGCTCCTACGAGCAGTACTTC. This codes for CASSTRKDRAGSYEQYF.

The genes are TRBV20-1 and TRBJ2-7; D possibly corresponds to TRBD1 (5 bases). The germline V gene encodes CDR1 DFQATT and CDR2 SNEGSKA (reference sequence). The CDR3 consists of 11 residues. The V end was cut by 6 bases, the J end by 6 bases, with 12 bases between. CDR3 sequence: CSATPGIEQYF. The CDR3 nucleotides are TGCAGTGCGACACCAGGGATCGAGCAGTACTTC.

This chain connects TRBV5-1 to TRBJ2-2; D gene unclear. V dropped 1 base and J dropped 2 bases, with 12 bases sitting between them. The germline V gene has CDR1 SGHRS and CDR2 YFSETQ. The CDR3 is made up of 16 amino acids. CDR3: CASSLRPTGNTGELFF. CDR3 bases: TGCGCCAGCAGCTTGCGCCCGACTGGTAACACCGGGGAGCTGTTTTTT. The whole variable domain, filled in from reference TRBV5-1 and TRBJ2-2, reads KAGVTQTPRYLIKTRGQQVTLSCSPISGHRSVSWYQQTPGQGLQFLFEYFSETQRNKGNFPGRFSGRQFSNSRSEMNVSTLELGDSALYLCASSLRPTGNTGELFFGEGSRLTVL.

This rearrangement joins TRBV10-3 to TRBJ2-7, with a tentative D call TRBD2 (9 bases). The CDR3 sequence is 14 residues long. Trimming removed 10 bases at V and 2 bases at J, with 18 bases between. Germline lookup yields CDR1 ENHRY and CDR2 SYGVKD. This chain's CDR3 is CATGGGRATYEQYF. Written as DNA, the CDR3 is TGTGCCACAGGGGGCGGGAGGGCCACCTACGAGCAGTACTTC.

This sequence joins TRBV2 and TRBJ1-1; a weak D match, TRBD1 (5 bases). The CDR3 is 16 amino acids. Trimming pared 3 bases from V and 3 bases from J, leaving 17 bases between. Germline loops: CDR1 SNHLY, CDR2 FYNNEI. CDR3 sequence reads: CASSDPSGFGDTEAFF. The CDR3 DNA follows: TGTGCCAGCAGTGATCCATCAGGGTTCGGGGACACTGAAGCTTTCTTT.

The chain uses TRBV12-5 and TRBJ2-3; D remains unclear. Germline V CDR1 and CDR2: LGHNT, FRNRAP. V lost 7 bases to trimming and J lost 0 bases, with 11 bases between them. The CDR3 extends over 14 amino acids. The CDR3 coding sequence is TGTGCTAGTGCCTTCGCTTTGAGCACAGATACGCAGTATTTT. It translates to CASAFALSTDTQYF.

This chain uses TRBV29-1 with TRBJ1-2; D may be TRBD1 (6 bases). CDR1 and CDR2 (germline): SQVTM, ANQGSEA. The CDR3 extends over 13 amino acids. The V and J ends lost 5 bases and 4 bases respectively, with 14 bases between them. CDR3 nucleotides: TGCAGCGTTCTCACAGGGAGCGGCTATGGCTACACCTTC. Translation gives CSVLTGSGYGYTF.

As for this clone: A read error may produce the germline difference seen at one junction end. V is TRBV7-7 and J is TRBJ1-4; D is unresolved. This CDR3 has 15 amino acids. Germline CDR1 SSHAT, CDR2 FNYEAQ (reference sequence). CDR3 in DNA: TGTGCTAGCAGCTTATCGACAACCCCTAATGAAAAACTGTTTTTT. Translated: CASSLSTTPNEKLFF. Using reference TRBV7-7 and TRBJ1-4 for the parts outside the CDR3, the full variable domain is GAGVSQSPRYKVTKRGQDVTLRCDPISSHATLYWYQQALGQGPEFLTYFNYEAQPDKSGLPSDRFSAERPEGSISTLTIQRTEQRDSAMYRCASSLSTTPNEKLFFGSGTQLSVL.

A word on this clone: At one end, the junction sequence differs from germline, possibly due to a read error. The chain uses TRBV7-7 and TRBJ2-3; D is unclear. This CDR3 spans 15 amino acids. Per the germline V gene, CDR1 is SSHAT and CDR2 is FNYEAQ (reference sequence). The CDR3 reads CASSIGRSSTDTQYF. In DNA form, the CDR3 reads TGTGCTAGCAGCATCGGACGAAGTAGCACAGATACGCAGTATTTT.

The chain combines TRBV9 with TRBJ2-7; 9 bases line up with TRBD2. CDR1 is SGDLS, CDR2 YYNGEE, per germline. This CDR3 has 16 amino acids. Trimming took 0 bases from V and 0 from J; bases not matched to a gene: 4. The CDR3 coding sequence is TGTGCCAGCAGCGTAGCGACTAGCGGAATCTCCTACGAGCAGTACTTC. Encoded protein: CASSVATSGISYEQYF.

This clone was detected once. J is TRBJ2-3 and V is TRBV5-1; 13 bases agree with TRBD2. V was pared by 5 bases and J by 4 bases, with 7 bases of the junction left unmatched. Germline V CDR1 and CDR2: SGHRS, YFSETQ. The CDR3 is 16 residues long. CDR3 residues: CASSWGLAGSADTQYF. In DNA, the CDR3 is TGCGCCAGCAGTTGGGGACTAGCGGGGAGCGCAGATACGCAGTATTTT.

This clone was counted between two and nine times. The rearrangement links TRBV19 to TRBJ1-3; the D is unclear. This CDR3 region has 11 residues. CDR1 is LNHDA, CDR2 SQIVND, per germline (reference sequence). Trimming shortened V by 7 bases and J by 8 bases, and 9 bases separated the two germline ends. In DNA, the CDR3 is TGTGCCAGTATTCGGGGAGACACCATATATTTT. This encodes CASIRGDTIYF. The complete variable domain, with remaining parts taken from reference TRBV19 and TRBJ1-3, reads DGGITQSPKYLFRKEGQNVTLSCEQNLNHDAMYWYRQDPGQGLRLIYYSQIVNDFQKGDIAEGYSVSREKKESFPLTVTSAQKNPTAFYLCASIRGDTIYFGEGSWLTVV.

The chain has TRBV5-5 and TRBJ1-5; 9 bases agree with TRBD1. The junction had 10 bases not matched to a gene; V was cut back by 2 bases and J by 7 bases. The CDR3 sequence is 16 residues long. Germline V CDR1 and CDR2: SGHKS, YYEKEE (reference sequence). The CDR3, as DNA: TGTGCCAGCAGCTTATCCCCCCGACAGGGGGGACAGCCCCAGCATTTT. Translation gives CASSLSPRQGGQPQHF.